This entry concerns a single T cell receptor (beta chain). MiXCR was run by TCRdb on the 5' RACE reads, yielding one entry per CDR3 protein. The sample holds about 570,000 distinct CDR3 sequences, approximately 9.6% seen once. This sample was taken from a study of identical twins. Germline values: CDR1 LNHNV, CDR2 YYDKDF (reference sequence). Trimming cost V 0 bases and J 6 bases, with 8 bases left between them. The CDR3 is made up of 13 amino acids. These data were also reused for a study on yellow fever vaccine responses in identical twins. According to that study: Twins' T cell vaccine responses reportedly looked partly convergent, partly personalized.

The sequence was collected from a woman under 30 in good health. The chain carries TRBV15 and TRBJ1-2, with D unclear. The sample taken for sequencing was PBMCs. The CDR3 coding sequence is TGTGCCACCAGCAGAGAAAGCTGGGATGGCTACACCTTC. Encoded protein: CATSRESWDGYTF.